This T cell receptor beta chain was sequenced for a study of OX40 agonist ivuxolimab in advanced cancers. Study information: Cohort: about 80% men, mean age around 61, aged about 20 to 80. Study-level points and caveats: The CD4+ and CD8+ T cells in the blood had expanded clonally by week 6 at 0.1 to 3.0 mg/kg. CD8+ T cells (on average) carried more expanded clones than CD4+ T cells.

Trimming shortened V by 5 bases and J by 1 base, and 8 bases separated the two germline ends. CDR3 size: 13 residues. CDR1 SEHNR and CDR2 FQNEAQ come from the germline V gene (reference sequence). Clones were sequenced by immunoSEQ multiplex PCR, and TCRdb holds only the in-frame ones, with some missing. The profile shows about 52,000 clones, approximately 80% of them singletons. Comments on this clone: What it binds is not known.

The receptor was derived from an adult with an advanced solid tumor such as melanoma, head and neck, liver or kidney cancer. The chain links TRBV7-9 to TRBJ1-2, with D possibly TRBD1 on 5 matching bases. Sequencing used CD4+ or CD8+ T cells sorted from blood, obtained in a trial of the OX40 agonist ivuxolimab. The CDR3 loop is CASSTDSNYGYTF. In nucleotides, the CDR3 is TGTGCCAGCAGCACCGACAGTAACTATGGCTACACCTTC.